Presented here are 7 T cell receptor beta chains from one specimen sequenced in a study of blood T cell repertoires in COVID-19. The table came from immunoSEQ multiplex PCR; TCRdb's copy has only in-frame clones and leaves some out. The table shows fewer than 60,000 clones, with 87% occurring only once. The sample consisted of peripheral blood. These receptors were collected from a human donor with acute or convalescent COVID-19. The donor label of this sample is uncertain.

The CDR3 DNA sequence: TGTGCCAGCAGCCAAGAAGTTGGACTGACAGGCTACACCTTC. The encoded protein is CASSQEVGLTGYTF. The chain joins TRBV3-1 (or the pseudogene TRBV3-2) to TRBJ1-2; D unclear. This CDR3 region has 14 residues. V lost 0 bases and J 8 bases, leaving 13 bases between the germline ends. Germline assignment: CDR1 LGHDT and CDR2 YNNKEL (reference sequence).

This chain connects TRBV5-8 to TRBJ1-2; D gene uncertain. V lost 4 bases and J lost 3, with 16 bases in between. This CDR3 has 15 amino acids. Per germline, CDR1 SGHTS and CDR2 YDEGEE. CDR3 DNA sequence: TGTGCCAGCAGCATGTACGTCCACCGGGACTATGGCTACACCTTC. The encoded protein is CASSMYVHRDYGYTF.

Turning to this clone: The sample has other DNA sequences that encode this CDR3 too. The chain has TRBV27 and TRBJ1-2, with unresolved D. This CDR3 spans 12 amino acids. The ends were cut back, 8 bases at V and 3 bases at J, with 10 bases in the middle. In germline, CDR1 is MNHEY, CDR2 SMNVEV (reference sequence). This chain's CDR3 is CASRREDYGYTF. The CDR3 DNA sequence: TGTGCCAGCCGTCGGGAGGACTATGGCTACACCTTC.

V gene TRBV6-6 combines with J gene TRBJ2-7; D perhaps matches TRBD1 (6 bases). Per germline, CDR1 MNHNY and CDR2 SVGAGI (reference sequence). Trimming took 5 bases from V and 3 from J, leaving 14 bases between them. The CDR3 contains 14 residues. The CDR3, as DNA: TGTGCCAGCAGTCCCGGGACATATAGCTACGAGCAGTACGTC. Translation gives CASSPGTYSYEQYV.

The V gene is TRBV9, the J gene TRBJ1-3, with D possibly being TRBD1 (6 bases). The CDR3 has 15 amino acids. V was clipped by 2 bases and J by 1 base, with 10 bases between them. Looked up from germline, CDR1 is SGDLS and CDR2 is YYNGEE. The CDR3 DNA is TGTGCCAGCAGCGTCCTGGACAGTTCTGGAAACACCATATATTTT. Encoded protein: CASSVLDSSGNTIYF. Complete variable domain (other parts from reference TRBV9 and TRBJ1-3): DSGVTQTPKHLITATGQRVTLRCSPRSGDLSVYWYQQSLDQGLQFLIQYYNGEERAKGNILERFSAQQFPDLHSELNLSSLELGDSALYFCASSVLDSSGNTIYFGEGSWLTVV.

This sequence joins TRBV6-5 and TRBJ1-2, with D possibly TRBD1 on 5 matching bases. V lost 0 bases and J 8 bases, leaving 13 bases between the germline ends. Germline V CDR1 and CDR2: MNHEY, SVGAGI. CDR3 length: 14 amino acids. CDR3 amino acids: CASSYSRQGGGYTF. The CDR3 DNA reads TGTGCCAGCAGTTACTCGAGGCAGGGAGGAGGCTACACCTTC.

The chain has TRBV10-2 and TRBJ1-4, with D possibly matching TRBD1 (6 bases). Germline V gene sequence: CDR1 WSHSY, CDR2 SAAADI. V was trimmed by 6 bases and J by 8 bases, leaving 13 bases between them. The CDR3 length is 13 residues. The DNA of the CDR3 is TGCGCCAGCAGGGGGGGGCTAAGGGAAAAACTGTTTTTT. It specifies CASRGGLREKLFF.